One sample yielded the 31 T cell receptor beta chains listed below, sequenced in a study of blood T cells in healthy people across ages. Next came a second PCR, run for about 6 to 11 cycles, which used a sample-barcoded 5' primer along with a J-beta primer mix. MiXCR, run by TCRdb on the 5' RACE reads, gives a single entry per CDR3 protein. Here the sample spans 1.5 million to 1.9 million distinct CDR3 sequences, about 45% being singletons. Sequencing was done on a sample of blood. Source of these receptors: a woman aged 18-29 years in good health.

This rearrangement joins TRBV4-3 to TRBJ1-4; 7 bases line up with TRBD1. V lost 1 base to trimming and J lost 8 bases; unmatched junction nucleotides: 10. The V gene's germline CDR1 is LGHNA and CDR2 YSLEER. The CDR3 length is 16 residues. CDR3 sequence reads: CASSQGETGTDEKLFF. The CDR3 DNA reads TGCGCCAGCAGCCAAGGGGAGACAGGGACAGACGAAAAACTGTTTTTT.

The genes are TRBV5-1 and TRBJ2-6; possibly TRBD2 for D (5 bases). The germline V and J ends were trimmed by 0 bases and 2 bases, with 12 bases remaining between them. Germline V gene lookup returns CDR1 SGHRS and CDR2 YFSETQ. CDR3 size: 17 residues. CDR3 residues: CASSLGSGSPGANVLTF. CDR3 bases: TGCGCCAGCAGCTTGGGGTCGGGGTCCCCTGGGGCCAACGTCCTGACTTTC. Looking up the rest from reference TRBV5-1 and TRBJ2-6 gives the full variable domain: KAGVTQTPRYLIKTRGQQVTLSCSPISGHRSVSWYQQTPGQGLQFLFEYFSETQRNKGNFPGRFSGRQFSNSRSEMNVSTLELGDSALYLCASSLGSGSPGANVLTFGAGSRLTVL.

The chain recombines TRBV7-6 with TRBJ2-3; TRBD2 agrees at 10 bases. V trimming: 4 bases; J trimming: 3 bases; junction bases outside the gene matches: 7. Germline-derived CDR1 and CDR2 are SGHVS and FNYEAQ. This CDR3 has 16 residues. CDR3 amino acids: CASSSTSGIKTDTQYF. Here the CDR3 DNA reads TGTGCCAGCAGCTCTACTAGCGGGATAAAAACAGATACGCAGTATTTT.

V and J are TRBV20-1 and TRBJ2-4, with unresolved D. The V end was cut by 1 base, the J end by 0 bases, with 7 bases between. This CDR3 spans 14 amino acids. Germline V gene lookup returns CDR1 DFQATT and CDR2 SNEGSKA (reference sequence). The CDR3 DNA reads as TGCAGTGCTAGAGGTCAGATAGCCAAAAACATTCAGTACTTC. It encodes CSARGQIAKNIQYF.

The chain has TRBV4-3 and TRBJ1-1; tentatively, D is TRBD1 (5 bases). Germline V lookup: CDR1 LGHNA, CDR2 YSLEER. V shed 0 bases and J shed 1 base, with 15 bases lying between them. The CDR3 is 17 residues long. The CDR3 DNA sequence: TGCGCCAGCAGCCAAGAAAATTCCAGGGATTGGAACACTGAAGCTTTCTTT. Amino acids: CASSQENSRDWNTEAFF.

The J gene is TRBJ2-5, the V gene TRBV12-3 or TRBV12-4; D ambiguous. Trimming stripped 4 bases from V and 11 bases from J, with 17 bases between. The CDR3 is 13 amino acids. The CDR3 region is CASSSAGNNEQYF. CDR3 sequence (DNA): TGTGCCAGCAGTTCGGCCGGAAACAATGAGCAGTACTTC.

This clonotype was picked up a small number of times. The chain couples TRBV9 to TRBJ2-3, with 8 bases that match TRBD2. CDR3 length equals 16 residues. The V segment lost 3 bases and the J segment 0 bases; nucleotides outside the gene matches: 6. Germline CDR1 SGDLS, CDR2 YYNGEE. CDR3 bases: TGTGCCAGCAGCGCAGCGGGGGCCCGCAGCACAGATACGCAGTATTTT. This codes for CASSAAGARSTDTQYF. The complete variable domain, with remaining parts taken from reference TRBV9 and TRBJ2-3, reads DSGVTQTPKHLITATGQRVTLRCSPRSGDLSVYWYQQSLDQGLQFLIQYYNGEERAKGNILERFSAQQFPDLHSELNLSSLELGDSALYFCASSAAGARSTDTQYFGPGTRLTVL.

This clonotype was seen only a few times. This rearrangement joins TRBV28 to TRBJ1-2, with 9 nucleotides matching TRBD1. Germline V lookup: CDR1 MDHEN, CDR2 SYDVKM. This CDR3 is 15 amino acids long. V shed 5 bases, J shed 8 bases, and the junction held 12 bases outside the gene matches. The CDR3 spells CASSPYRGQAWGYTF. CDR3 coding DNA: TGTGCCAGCAGTCCGTACAGGGGGCAGGCCTGGGGCTACACCTTC.

The gene calls are TRBV20-1 and TRBJ2-3, with D unclear. The CDR3 consists of 12 residues. From germline, CDR1 is DFQATT and CDR2 SNEGSKA (reference sequence). Trimming removed 5 bases from V and 8 bases from J, with 14 bases in between. The CDR3 sequence: CSADHTVGTQYF. The CDR3, as DNA: TGCAGTGCTGACCACACGGTCGGTACGCAGTATTTT.

As for this clonotype: Being one base from a much bigger clone, this may be a read error. The chain joins TRBV6-2 or TRBV6-3 to TRBJ1-2, with no clear D. Germline lookup yields CDR1 MNHEY and CDR2 SVGEGT. The CDR3 has 12 amino acids. CDR3 sequence (DNA): TGTGCCGGCAGTGAGACATCGAGAGGCTACACCTTC. The encoded protein is CAGSETSRGYTF.

J is TRBJ2-3 and V is TRBV14, with 7 bases fitting TRBD2. Germline CDR1 reads SGHDN; CDR2 reads FVKESK. The V gene end was trimmed by 1 base and the J gene end by 2 bases; junction bases not matched to a gene: 6. The CDR3 is 16 residues long. The CDR3 nucleotides are TGTGCCAGCAGCCAAGGAGTAGCGGGCCACACAGATACGCAGTATTTT. Translating it yields CASSQGVAGHTDTQYF.

The chain recombines TRBV4-3 with TRBJ1-4, with 7 bases that match TRBD1. Per germline, CDR1 LGHNA and CDR2 YSLEER. The CDR3 spans 16 residues. J gave up 5 bases and V 3 bases, and 9 bases lay outside the gene matches. CDR3 protein: CASSQLGTASNEKLFF. CDR3 nucleotide sequence: TGCGCCAGCAGCCAGCTAGGGACAGCCTCAAATGAAAAACTGTTTTTT.

V usage is TRBV27 and J usage is TRBJ1-2; 9 bases fit TRBD1. This CDR3 has 16 residues. V shed 6 bases, J shed 5 bases, and the junction held 13 bases outside the gene matches. Germline V gene data show CDR1 as MNHEY and CDR2 as SMNVEV (reference sequence). The CDR3 sequence is CASSPWGTGTPYGYTF. The DNA for the CDR3 is TGTGCCAGCAGCCCCTGGGGGACAGGGACCCCATATGGCTACACCTTC.

V is TRBV20-1 and J is TRBJ1-5, with D hard to call. CDR3 length equals 13 residues. Per germline, CDR1 DFQATT and CDR2 SNEGSKA (reference sequence). Trimming removed 6 bases from V and 6 bases from J, with 15 bases in between. The CDR3 bases are TGCAGTGCCGGTCGGTCGGGATTTCAGCCCCAGCATTTT. It specifies CSAGRSGFQPQHF.

V gene TRBV10-3 combines with J gene TRBJ1-6; D may be TRBD1 (5 bases). V shed 0 bases and J shed 7 bases, with 13 bases lying between them. Germline V gene data show CDR1 as ENHRY and CDR2 as SYGVKD. The CDR3 spans 16 residues. The CDR3: CAISESTARGNSPLHF. In DNA form, the CDR3 reads TGTGCCATCAGTGAGTCGACAGCGAGAGGGAATTCACCCCTCCACTTT.

The V call is TRBV20-1, the J call TRBJ2-1; 10 bases are a match to TRBD2. With 1 base clipped from V and 4 bases from J, the junction kept 7 bases outside the gene matches. The CDR3 consists of 16 residues. CDR1 and CDR2 from the germline V gene are DFQATT and SNEGSKA (reference sequence). The CDR3 is CSARAALAGHYNEQFF. The CDR3 region has the DNA TGCAGTGCTAGAGCCGCACTAGCGGGGCATTACAATGAGCAGTTCTTC.

The chain has TRBV14 and TRBJ1-1; D is unresolved. Germline-derived CDR1 and CDR2 are SGHDN and FVKESK. The CDR3 loop spans 16 amino acids. Trimming took 1 base from V and 1 from J, leaving 13 bases between them. The CDR3 loop reads CASSQGWRRRNTEAFF. The CDR3 DNA reads TGTGCCAGCAGCCAAGGATGGAGGAGGAGGAACACTGAAGCTTTCTTT.

The chain employs TRBV4-1 and TRBJ2-7; D not resolved. The DNA end is more similar to TRBJ2-4, so the J call may be wrong. This CDR3 comprises 14 residues. CDR1 MGHRA and CDR2 YSYEKL come from the germline V gene. CDR3 sequence reads: CASSQMGSETIQYF. CDR3 bases: TGCGCCAGCAGCCAAATGGGGTCGGAAACCATTCAGTACTTC.

This clonotype came up once. The CDR3 DNA sequence: TGTGCCTGGAGTAAAGGCGATCCCTACGAGCAGTACTTC. It encodes CAWSKGDPYEQYF. The rearrangement uses TRBV30 and TRBJ2-4, with unresolved D. TRBJ2-7 matches the DNA end more closely, so the J call is doubtful. There are 13 residues in the CDR3. Germline CDR1 GTSNPN, CDR2 SVGIG (reference sequence).

The chain recombines TRBV5-1 with TRBJ2-5; 7 nucleotides agree with TRBD1. The J call could be wrong; TRBJ2-7 is a better fit for the DNA end. There are 14 residues in the CDR3. CDR1 and CDR2 (germline): SGHRS, YFSETQ. This chain's CDR3 is CASSLRQGMDEQYF. CDR3 DNA sequence: TGCGCCAGCAGCCTGAGACAGGGCATGGACGAGCAGTACTTC.

This clonotype has ten or more counts. The V and J genes are TRBV7-2 and TRBJ2-7, with TRBD2 identical over 10 bases. Trimming cost V 5 bases and J 3 bases; bases outside gene matches: 4. The CDR3 spans 14 residues. Germline-derived CDR1 and CDR2 are SGHTA and FQGNSA. CDR3 nucleotide sequence: TGTGCCAGCAGCCTCCTAGCGGGAGTCTACGAGCAGTACTTC. It is translated as CASSLLAGVYEQYF.

The CDR3 loop reads CATSRGGVLKTGELFF. The CDR3 region has the DNA TGTGCCACCAGCAGGGGAGGGGTTCTGAAGACCGGGGAGCTGTTTTTT. The rearrangement links TRBV15 to TRBJ2-2; 7 positions agree with TRBD2. The CDR3 runs 16 residues. After removal of 3 bases from V and 5 bases from J, the junction contained 9 bases not matched to a gene. Germline CDR1 LNHNV, CDR2 YYDKDF (reference sequence).

This clonotype was counted only a few times. This chain connects TRBV12-3 or TRBV12-4 to TRBJ1-6; D is uncertain. The V and J ends lost 4 bases and 11 bases respectively, with 12 bases between them. The CDR3 has 13 residues. CDR3 residues: CASSSTGRAPLHF. The CDR3 nucleotides read TGTGCCAGCAGTTCTACTGGGAGAGCACCCCTCCACTTT.

This clonotype was detected a few times. The gene calls are TRBV6-2 or TRBV6-3 and TRBJ1-5; D gene unclear. Looked up from germline, CDR1 is MNHEY and CDR2 is SVGEGT. V was trimmed by 1 base and J by 4 bases, leaving 8 bases between them. The CDR3 contains 14 residues. The CDR3 reads CASSYLAGNQPQHF. The CDR3 coding sequence is TGTGCCAGCAGTTACTTGGCGGGAAATCAGCCCCAGCATTTT.

The chain couples TRBV20-1 to TRBJ2-1, with 10 bases that match TRBD1. V gave up 5 bases and J gave up 6 bases; unmatched junction bases: 13. Per the germline V gene, CDR1 is DFQATT and CDR2 is SNEGSKA (reference sequence). The CDR3 extends over 16 amino acids. In DNA, the CDR3 is TGCAGTGCTTTACCCATAAGCCGGGACAGGGGCAATGAGCAGTTCTTC. The encoded protein is CSALPISRDRGNEQFF.

This clonotype was counted at least ten times. V usage is TRBV6-6 and J usage is TRBJ1-1; TRBD1 might be the D (5 bases). With 7 bases removed from V and 1 base from J, the gap between germline ends came to 19 bases. The CDR3 spans 16 residues. CDR1 is MNHNY, CDR2 SVGAGI, per germline (reference sequence). CDR3 sequence: CASINLMGTANTEAFF. The CDR3 coding sequence is TGTGCCAGCATCAATCTTATGGGGACGGCGAACACTGAAGCTTTCTTT.

DNA of the CDR3: TGTGCCAGCAGTGAAGCCCTTACAGGGGTCAATCAGCCCCAGCATTTT. Protein: CASSEALTGVNQPQHF. The genes are TRBV2 and TRBJ1-5; 7 nucleotides align to TRBD1. Germline V lookup: CDR1 SNHLY, CDR2 FYNNEI. V lost 0 bases and J lost 3; bases outside the gene matches: 5. This CDR3 is built from 16 residues.

The genes are TRBV4-1 and TRBJ2-7, with 8 bases that match TRBD1. The V gene end was trimmed by 0 bases and the J gene end by 7 bases; junction bases not matched to a gene: 8. Germline V CDR1 and CDR2: MGHRA, YSYEKL. CDR3 size: 15 residues. CDR3 sequence (DNA): TGCGCCAGCAGCCAAGATCCCCAGGGGGCGCAGGAGCAGTACTTC. This gives the protein CASSQDPQGAQEQYF.

This rearrangement joins TRBV20-1 to TRBJ2-1; 9 nucleotides agree with TRBD2. The CDR3 loop spans 12 amino acids. V trimming: 6 bases; J trimming: 7 bases; junction bases outside the gene matches: 4. The germline V gene encodes CDR1 DFQATT and CDR2 SNEGSKA (reference sequence). The chain's CDR3 is CSAASGENEQFF. In nucleotides, the CDR3 is TGCAGTGCCGCTAGCGGGGAGAATGAGCAGTTCTTC.

The sample holds a few counts of this clonotype. The chain uses TRBV12-3 or TRBV12-4 and TRBJ2-4, with unresolved D. V lost 3 bases to trimming and J lost 5 bases, with 11 bases between them. There are 14 residues in the CDR3. CDR3 sequence (DNA): TGTGCCAGCAGTTTTTCCGGGTTCCAAAACATTCAGTACTTC. The encoded protein is CASSFSGFQNIQYF.

This clonotype was detected a few times. This chain joins TRBV12-5 and TRBJ1-1; D remains ambiguous. In germline, CDR1 is LGHNT, CDR2 FRNRAP. This CDR3 spans 15 amino acids. V dropped 4 bases and J dropped 5 bases, with 17 bases sitting between them. The CDR3 nucleotides are TGTGCTAGTGGTTCGGCGCGGGGATTCAATACTGAAGCTTTCTTT. Translated, it gives CASGSARGFNTEAFF.